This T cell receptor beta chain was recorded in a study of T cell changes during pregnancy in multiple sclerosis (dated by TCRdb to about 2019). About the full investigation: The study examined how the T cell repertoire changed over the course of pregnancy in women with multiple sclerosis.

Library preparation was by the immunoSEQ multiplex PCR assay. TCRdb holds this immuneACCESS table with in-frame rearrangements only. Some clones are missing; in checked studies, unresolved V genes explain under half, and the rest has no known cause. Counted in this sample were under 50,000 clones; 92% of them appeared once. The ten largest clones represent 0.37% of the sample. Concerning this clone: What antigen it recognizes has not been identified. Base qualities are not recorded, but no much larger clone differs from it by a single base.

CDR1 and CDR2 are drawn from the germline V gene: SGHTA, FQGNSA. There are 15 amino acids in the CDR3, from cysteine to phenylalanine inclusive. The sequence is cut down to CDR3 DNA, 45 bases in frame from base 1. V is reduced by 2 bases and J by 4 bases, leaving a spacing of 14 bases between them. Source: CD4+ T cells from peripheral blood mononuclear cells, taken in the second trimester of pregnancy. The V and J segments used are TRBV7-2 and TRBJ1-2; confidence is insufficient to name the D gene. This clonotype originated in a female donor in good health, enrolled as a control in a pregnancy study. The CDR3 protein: CASSLLRFTLYGYTF. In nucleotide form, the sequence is TGTGCCAGCAGCTTACTACGGTTCACGCTCTATGGCTACACCTTC. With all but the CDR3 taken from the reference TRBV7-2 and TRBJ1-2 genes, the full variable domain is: GAGVSQSPSNKVTEKGKDVELRCDPISGHTALYWYRQSLGQGLEFLIYFQGNSAPDKSGLPSDRFSAERTGGSVSTLTIQRTQQEDSAVYLCASSLLRFTLYGYTFGSGTRLTVV.